This T cell receptor (beta chain) stems from a study of blood T cells in healthy people across ages. The germline V gene encodes CDR1 MDHEN and CDR2 SYDVKM. The length of the CDR3 is 12 residues. Individuals who donated were healthy Caucasians from Russia aged 6 to 90. Isolation recovered at least 6.5 million PBMCs from every sample. The study, taken as a whole, reports: From one million sequenced T cells, diversity estimates were lower bounds.

PCR was performed a second time for about 7 to 11 cycles using a sample-barcoded 5' primer and a J-beta primer mix. TCRdb re-derived calls from the 5' RACE reads in MiXCR, one entry per CDR3 protein. The sample shows 1.2 million to 1.5 million distinct CDR3 sequences, approximately 59% of them seen only once. A word on this clonotype: Antigen specificity is unknown.

The V gene is TRBV28, the J gene TRBJ2-4, with a weak D call TRBD1 (6 bases). The end of the DNA is better explained by TRBJ2-7, so the J call may be wrong. The TCR originated in a young man in good health. Sequencing was done on a sample of blood. The CDR3 DNA reads as TGTGCCAGCAGAGACACAGGGAACGAGCAGTACTTC. Its protein is CASRDTGNEQYF.